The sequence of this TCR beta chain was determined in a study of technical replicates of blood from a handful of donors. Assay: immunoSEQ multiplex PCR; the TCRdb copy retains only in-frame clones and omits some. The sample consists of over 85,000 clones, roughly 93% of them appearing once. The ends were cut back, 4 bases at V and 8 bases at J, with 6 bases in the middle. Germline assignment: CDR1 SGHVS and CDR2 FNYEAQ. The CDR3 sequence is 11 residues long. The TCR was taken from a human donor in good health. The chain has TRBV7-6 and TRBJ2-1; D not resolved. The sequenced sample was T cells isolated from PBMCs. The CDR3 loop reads CASSSGYEQFF. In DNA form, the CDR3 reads TGTGCCAGCAGCTCCGGTTATGAGCAGTTCTTC.